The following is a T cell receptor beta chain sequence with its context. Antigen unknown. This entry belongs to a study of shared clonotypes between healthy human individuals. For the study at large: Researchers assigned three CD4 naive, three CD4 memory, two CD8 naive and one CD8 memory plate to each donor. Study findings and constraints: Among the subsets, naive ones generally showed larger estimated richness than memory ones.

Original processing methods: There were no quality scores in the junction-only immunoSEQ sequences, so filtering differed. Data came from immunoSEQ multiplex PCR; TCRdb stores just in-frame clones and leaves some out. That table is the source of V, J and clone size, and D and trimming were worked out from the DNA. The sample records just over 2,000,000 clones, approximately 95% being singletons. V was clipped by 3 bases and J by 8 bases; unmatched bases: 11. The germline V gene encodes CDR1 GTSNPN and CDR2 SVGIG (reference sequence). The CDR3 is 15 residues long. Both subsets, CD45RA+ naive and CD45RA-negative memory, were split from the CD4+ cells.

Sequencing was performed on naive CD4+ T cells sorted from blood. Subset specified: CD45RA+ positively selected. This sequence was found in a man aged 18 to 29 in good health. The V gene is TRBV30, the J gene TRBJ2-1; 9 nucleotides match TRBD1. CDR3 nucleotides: TGTGCCTGGAGCCACCGGGACAGGGATAGCGATGAGCAGTTCTTC. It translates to CAWSHRDRDSDEQFF.